This record concerns one T cell receptor beta chain sequence. This specimen comes from a study of radiotherapy plus CTLA-4 blockade in lung cancer. Some clones are missing from TCRdb's copy, which holds only in-frame ones; the method was immunoSEQ multiplex PCR. Of about 48,000 clones in the sample, 75% to 85% were seen once. Sequences were derived from peripheral blood, sampled from a patient treated with radiotherapy plus ipilimumab. The sequence was obtained from a human donor with non-small cell lung cancer who had stable disease on radiotherapy plus ipilimumab.

The CDR3 reads CASSLYSANQPQHF. In nucleotides, the CDR3 is TGTGCCAGCAGTTTATACAGTGCAAATCAGCCCCAGCATTTT. The chain is built from TRBV28 and TRBJ1-5; no reliable D call. This CDR3 is built from 14 residues. Germline V gives CDR1 MDHEN, CDR2 SYDVKM. V lost 1 base and J 4 bases, leaving 8 bases between the germline ends.